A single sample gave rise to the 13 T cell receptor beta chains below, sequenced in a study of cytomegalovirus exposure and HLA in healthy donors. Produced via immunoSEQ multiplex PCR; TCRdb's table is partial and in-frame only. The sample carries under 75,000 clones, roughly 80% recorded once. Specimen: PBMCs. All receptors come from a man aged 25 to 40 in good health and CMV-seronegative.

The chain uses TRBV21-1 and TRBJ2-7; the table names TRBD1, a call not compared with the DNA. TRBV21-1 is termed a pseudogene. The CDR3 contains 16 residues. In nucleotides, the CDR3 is TGTGCCAGCAGCAACAGAGGTCCAGGGGATTCCTACGAGCAGTACGTC. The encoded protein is CASSNRGPGDSYEQYV.

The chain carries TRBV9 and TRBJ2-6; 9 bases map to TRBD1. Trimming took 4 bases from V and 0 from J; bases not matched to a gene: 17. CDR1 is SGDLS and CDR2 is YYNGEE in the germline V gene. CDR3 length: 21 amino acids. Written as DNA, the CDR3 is TGTGCCAGCAGCTCCCCCGGGACAGGGAAAAATTTTAACTCTGGGGCCAACGTCCTGACTTTC. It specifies CASSSPGTGKNFNSGANVLTF.

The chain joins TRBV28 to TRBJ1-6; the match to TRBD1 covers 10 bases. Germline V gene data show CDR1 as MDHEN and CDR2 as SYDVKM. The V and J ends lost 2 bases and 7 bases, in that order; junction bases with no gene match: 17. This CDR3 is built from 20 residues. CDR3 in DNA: TGTGCCAGCAGTTTAGTTGCTAGTTTCGGGACAGGGGATAACAATTCACCCCTCCACTTT. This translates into CASSLVASFGTGDNNSPLHF.

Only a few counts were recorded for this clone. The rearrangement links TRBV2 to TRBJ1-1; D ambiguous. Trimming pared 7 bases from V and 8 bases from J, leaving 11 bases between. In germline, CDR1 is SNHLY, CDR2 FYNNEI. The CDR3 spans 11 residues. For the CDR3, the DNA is TGTGCCAGCAAACGGGAATACGAAGCTTTCTTT. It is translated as CASKREYEAFF.

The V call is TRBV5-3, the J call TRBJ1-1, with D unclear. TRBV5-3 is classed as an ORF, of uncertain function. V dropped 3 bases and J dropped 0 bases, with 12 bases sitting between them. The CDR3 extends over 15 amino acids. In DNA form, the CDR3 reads TGTGCCAGAAGCTCTTTGTGGGCAGTGAACACTGAAGCTTTCTTT. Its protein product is CARSSLWAVNTEAFF.

The chain's CDR3 is CASSSSGDTGELFF. The DNA of the CDR3 is TGTGCCAGCAGCTCATCAGGGGATACCGGGGAGCTGTTTTTT. This chain joins TRBV7-9 and TRBJ2-2, with D tentatively TRBD1 (6 bases). Germline CDR1 SEHNR, CDR2 FQNEAQ (reference sequence). Trimming took off 4 bases at V and 5 bases at J, with 11 bases between the two ends. This CDR3 has 14 residues.

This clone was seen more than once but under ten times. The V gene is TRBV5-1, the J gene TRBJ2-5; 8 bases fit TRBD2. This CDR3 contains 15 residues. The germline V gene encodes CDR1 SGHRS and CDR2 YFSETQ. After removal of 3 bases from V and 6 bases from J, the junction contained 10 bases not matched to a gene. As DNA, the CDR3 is TGCGCCAGCAGCTGGCGGGGGGTGGGCGGACAGACCCAGTACTTC. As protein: CASSWRGVGGQTQYF. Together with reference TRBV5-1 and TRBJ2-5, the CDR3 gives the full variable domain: KAGVTQTPRYLIKTRGQQVTLSCSPISGHRSVSWYQQTPGQGLQFLFEYFSETQRNKGNFPGRFSGRQFSNSRSEMNVSTLELGDSALYLCASSWRGVGGQTQYFGPGTRLLVL.

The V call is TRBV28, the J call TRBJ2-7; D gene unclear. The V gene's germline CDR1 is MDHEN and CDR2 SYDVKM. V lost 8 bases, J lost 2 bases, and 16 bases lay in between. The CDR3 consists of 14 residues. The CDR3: CASARSAAPYEQYF. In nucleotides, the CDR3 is TGTGCCAGCGCAAGGTCGGCGGCGCCCTACGAGCAGTACTTC.

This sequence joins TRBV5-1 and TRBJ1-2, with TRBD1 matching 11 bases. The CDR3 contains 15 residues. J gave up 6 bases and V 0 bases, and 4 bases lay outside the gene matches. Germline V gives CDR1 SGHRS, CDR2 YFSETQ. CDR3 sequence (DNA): TGCGCCAGCAGCTTGGAGGACAGGGGGCCCGATGGCTACACCTTC. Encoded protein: CASSLEDRGPDGYTF.

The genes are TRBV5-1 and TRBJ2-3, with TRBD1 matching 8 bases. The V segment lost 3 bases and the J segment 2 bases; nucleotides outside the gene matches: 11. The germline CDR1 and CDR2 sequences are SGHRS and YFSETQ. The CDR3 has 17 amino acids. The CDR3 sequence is CASSSGVGRGHTDTQYF. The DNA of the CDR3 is TGCGCCAGCAGCTCGGGAGTGGGCAGGGGGCACACAGATACGCAGTATTTT.

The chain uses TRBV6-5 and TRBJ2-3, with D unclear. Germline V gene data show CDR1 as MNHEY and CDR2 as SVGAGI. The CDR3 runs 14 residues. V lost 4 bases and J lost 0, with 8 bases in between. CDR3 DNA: TGTGCCAGCAGTTCTAGAGAGAGCACAGATACGCAGTATTTT. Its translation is CASSSRESTDTQYF.

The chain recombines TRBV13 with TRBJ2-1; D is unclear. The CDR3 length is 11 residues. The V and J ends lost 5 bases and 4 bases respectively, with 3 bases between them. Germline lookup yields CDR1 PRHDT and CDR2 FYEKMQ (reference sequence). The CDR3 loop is CASSLYNEQFF. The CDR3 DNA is TGTGCCAGCAGCCTGTACAATGAGCAGTTCTTC.

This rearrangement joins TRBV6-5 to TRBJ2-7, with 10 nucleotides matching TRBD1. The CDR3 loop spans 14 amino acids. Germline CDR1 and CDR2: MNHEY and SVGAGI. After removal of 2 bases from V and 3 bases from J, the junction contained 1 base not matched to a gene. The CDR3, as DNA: TGTGCCAGCAGTTACCGGACAGGGGGCTACGAGCAGTACTTC. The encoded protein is CASSYRTGGYEQYF.